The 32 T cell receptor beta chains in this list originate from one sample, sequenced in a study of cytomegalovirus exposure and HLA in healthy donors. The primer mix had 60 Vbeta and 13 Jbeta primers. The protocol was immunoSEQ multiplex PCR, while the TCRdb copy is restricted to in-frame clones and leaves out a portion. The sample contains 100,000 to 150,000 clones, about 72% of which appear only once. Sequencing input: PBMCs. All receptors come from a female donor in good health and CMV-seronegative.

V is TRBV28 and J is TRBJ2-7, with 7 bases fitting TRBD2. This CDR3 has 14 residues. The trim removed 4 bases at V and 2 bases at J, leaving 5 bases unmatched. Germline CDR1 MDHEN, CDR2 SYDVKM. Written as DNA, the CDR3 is TGTGCCAGCAGTTCCGGGACTACTCCCTACGAGCAGTACTTC. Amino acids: CASSSGTTPYEQYF.

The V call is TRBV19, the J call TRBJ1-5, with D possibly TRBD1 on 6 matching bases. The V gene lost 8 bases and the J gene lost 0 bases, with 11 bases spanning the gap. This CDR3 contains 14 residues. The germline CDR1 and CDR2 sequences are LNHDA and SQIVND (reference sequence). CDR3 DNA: TGTGCCAGTGATCAGGGGTATAGCAATCAGCCCCAGCATTTT. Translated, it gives CASDQGYSNQPQHF.

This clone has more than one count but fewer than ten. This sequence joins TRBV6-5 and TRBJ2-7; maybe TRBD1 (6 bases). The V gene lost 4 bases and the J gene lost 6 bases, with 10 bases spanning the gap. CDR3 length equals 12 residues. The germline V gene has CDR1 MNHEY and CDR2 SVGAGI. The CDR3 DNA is TGTGCCAGCAGTTCACAGGGTCGCGAGCAGTACTTC. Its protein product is CASSSQGREQYF.

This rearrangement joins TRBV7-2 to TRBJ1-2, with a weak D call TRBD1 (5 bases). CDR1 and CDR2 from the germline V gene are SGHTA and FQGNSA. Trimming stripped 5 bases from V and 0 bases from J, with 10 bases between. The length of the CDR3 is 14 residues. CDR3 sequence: CASSPGSSNYGYTF. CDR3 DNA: TGTGCCAGCAGCCCAGGGTCTTCTAACTATGGCTACACCTTC.

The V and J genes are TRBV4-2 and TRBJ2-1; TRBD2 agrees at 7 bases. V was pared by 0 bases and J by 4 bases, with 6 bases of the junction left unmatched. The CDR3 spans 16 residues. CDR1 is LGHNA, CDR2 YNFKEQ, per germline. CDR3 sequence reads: CASSQDPGTTYNEQFF. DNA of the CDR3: TGTGCCAGCAGCCAAGACCCCGGGACTACTTACAATGAGCAGTTCTTC.

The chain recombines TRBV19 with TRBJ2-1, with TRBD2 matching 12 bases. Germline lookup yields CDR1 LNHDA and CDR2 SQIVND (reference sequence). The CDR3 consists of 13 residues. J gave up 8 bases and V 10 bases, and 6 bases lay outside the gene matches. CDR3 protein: CATGTSGWDEQFF. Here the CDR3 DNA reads TGTGCCACTGGGACTAGCGGGTGGGATGAGCAGTTCTTC.

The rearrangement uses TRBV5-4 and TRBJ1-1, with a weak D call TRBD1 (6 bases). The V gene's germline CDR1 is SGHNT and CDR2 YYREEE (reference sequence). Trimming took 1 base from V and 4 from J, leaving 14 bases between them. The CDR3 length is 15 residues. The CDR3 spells CASSLKGGRLTEAFF. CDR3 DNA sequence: TGTGCCAGCAGCTTGAAGGGGGGGCGCCTCACTGAAGCTTTCTTT.

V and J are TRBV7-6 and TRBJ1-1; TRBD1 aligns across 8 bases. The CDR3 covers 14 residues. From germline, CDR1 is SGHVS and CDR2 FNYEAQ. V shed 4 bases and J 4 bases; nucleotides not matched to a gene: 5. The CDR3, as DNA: TGTGCCAGCAGCTCACAGGGGGGGGGCACTGAAGCTTTCTTT. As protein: CASSSQGGGTEAFF.

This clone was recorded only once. This CDR3 reads CATSRGRAGVNTEAFF. The DNA for the CDR3 is TGTGCCACCAGCAGGGGACGGGCGGGGGTAAACACTGAAGCTTTCTTT. The J gene is TRBJ1-1, the V gene TRBV15, with a weak D call TRBD1 (5 bases). The CDR3 has 16 amino acids. Germline assignment: CDR1 LNHNV and CDR2 YYDKDF (reference sequence). V lost 3 bases to trimming and J lost 2 bases, with 16 bases between them.

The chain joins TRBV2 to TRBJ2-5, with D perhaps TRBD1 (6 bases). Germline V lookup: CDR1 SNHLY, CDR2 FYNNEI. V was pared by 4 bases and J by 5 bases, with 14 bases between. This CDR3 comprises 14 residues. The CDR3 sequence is CASSGRTQGETQYF. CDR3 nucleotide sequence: TGTGCCAGCAGTGGAAGGACCCAGGGGGAGACCCAGTACTTC.

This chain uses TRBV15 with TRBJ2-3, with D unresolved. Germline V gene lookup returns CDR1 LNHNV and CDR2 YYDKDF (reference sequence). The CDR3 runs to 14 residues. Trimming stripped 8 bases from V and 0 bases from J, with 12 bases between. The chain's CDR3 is CATGLVTSTDTQYF. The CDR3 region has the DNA TGTGCCACCGGTTTGGTTACTAGCACAGATACGCAGTATTTT.

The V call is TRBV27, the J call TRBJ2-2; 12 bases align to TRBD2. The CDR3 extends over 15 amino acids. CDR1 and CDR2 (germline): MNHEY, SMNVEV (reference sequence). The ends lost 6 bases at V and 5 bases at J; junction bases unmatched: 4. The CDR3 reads CASSSTSGRTGELFF. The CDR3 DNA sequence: TGTGCCAGCAGCTCGACTAGCGGGAGAACCGGGGAGCTGTTTTTT.

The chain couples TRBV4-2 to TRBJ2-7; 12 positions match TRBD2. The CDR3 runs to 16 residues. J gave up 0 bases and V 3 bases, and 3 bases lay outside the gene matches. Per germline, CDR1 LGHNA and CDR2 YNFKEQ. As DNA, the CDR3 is TGTGCCAGCAGCCAGGGACTAGCGGGTAGCTCCTACGAGCAGTACTTC. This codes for CASSQGLAGSSYEQYF.

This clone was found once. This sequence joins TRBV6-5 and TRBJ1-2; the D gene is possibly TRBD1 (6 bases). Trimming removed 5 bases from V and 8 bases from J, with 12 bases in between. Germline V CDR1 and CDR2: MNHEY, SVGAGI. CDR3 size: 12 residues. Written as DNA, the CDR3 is TGTGCCAGCAGTCCACAGGGTCTCGGCTACACCTTC. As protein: CASSPQGLGYTF.

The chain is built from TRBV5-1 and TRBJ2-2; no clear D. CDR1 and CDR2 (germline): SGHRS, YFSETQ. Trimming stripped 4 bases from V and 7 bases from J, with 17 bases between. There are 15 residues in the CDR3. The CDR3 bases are TGCGCCAGCAGCCCTGGTGTAGGCGGAGACGGGGAGCTGTTTTTT. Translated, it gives CASSPGVGGDGELFF. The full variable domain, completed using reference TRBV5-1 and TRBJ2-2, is KAGVTQTPRYLIKTRGQQVTLSCSPISGHRSVSWYQQTPGQGLQFLFEYFSETQRNKGNFPGRFSGRQFSNSRSEMNVSTLELGDSALYLCASSPGVGGDGELFFGEGSRLTVL.

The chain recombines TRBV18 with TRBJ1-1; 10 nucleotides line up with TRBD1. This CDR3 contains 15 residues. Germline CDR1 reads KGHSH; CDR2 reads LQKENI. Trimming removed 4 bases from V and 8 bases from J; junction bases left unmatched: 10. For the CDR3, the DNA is TGTGCCAGCTCACTTTATACCGGGACAGGGGACGAAGCTTTCTTT. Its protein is CASSLYTGTGDEAFF.

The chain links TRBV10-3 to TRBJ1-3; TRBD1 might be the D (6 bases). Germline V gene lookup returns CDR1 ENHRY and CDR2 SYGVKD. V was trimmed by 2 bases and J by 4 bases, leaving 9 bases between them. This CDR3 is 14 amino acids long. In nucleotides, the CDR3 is TGTGCCATCAGTGAGACAGGGAGAGGAAACACCATATATTTT. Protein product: CAISETGRGNTIYF.

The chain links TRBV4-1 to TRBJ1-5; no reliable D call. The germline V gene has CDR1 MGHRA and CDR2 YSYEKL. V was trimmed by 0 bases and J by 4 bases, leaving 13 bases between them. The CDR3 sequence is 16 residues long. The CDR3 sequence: CASSQDGGIGNQPQHF. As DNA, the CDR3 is TGCGCCAGCAGCCAAGATGGAGGAATCGGAAATCAGCCCCAGCATTTT.

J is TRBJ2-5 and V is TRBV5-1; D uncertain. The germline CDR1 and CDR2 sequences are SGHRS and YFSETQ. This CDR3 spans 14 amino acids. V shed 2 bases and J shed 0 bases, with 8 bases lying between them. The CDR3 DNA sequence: TGCGCCAGCAGCTTCGCGGCAGACCAAGAGACCCAGTACTTC. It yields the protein CASSFAADQETQYF.

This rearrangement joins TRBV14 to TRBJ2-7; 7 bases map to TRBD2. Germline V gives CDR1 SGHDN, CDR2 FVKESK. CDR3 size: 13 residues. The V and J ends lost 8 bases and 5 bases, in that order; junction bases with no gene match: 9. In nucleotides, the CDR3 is TGTGCCAGCGCCACTCTACTAGCGAACGAGCAGTACTTC. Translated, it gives CASATLLANEQYF.

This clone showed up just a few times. CDR3 sequence: CASSVGGDTDTQYF. The CDR3 nucleotides are TGTGCCAGCAGCGTTGGAGGGGACACAGATACGCAGTATTTT. The chain carries TRBV9 and TRBJ2-3, with a weak D call TRBD2 (6 bases). From germline, CDR1 is SGDLS and CDR2 YYNGEE. This CDR3 comprises 14 residues. With 2 bases removed from V and 2 bases from J, the gap between germline ends came to 9 bases.

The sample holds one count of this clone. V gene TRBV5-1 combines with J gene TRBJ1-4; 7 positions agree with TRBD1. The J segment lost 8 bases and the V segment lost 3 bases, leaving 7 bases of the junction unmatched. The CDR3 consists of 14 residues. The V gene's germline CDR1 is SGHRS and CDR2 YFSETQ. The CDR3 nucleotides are TGCGCCAGCAGCTCCGACAGGGTCGGAGAAAAACTGTTTTTT. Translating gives CASSSDRVGEKLFF.

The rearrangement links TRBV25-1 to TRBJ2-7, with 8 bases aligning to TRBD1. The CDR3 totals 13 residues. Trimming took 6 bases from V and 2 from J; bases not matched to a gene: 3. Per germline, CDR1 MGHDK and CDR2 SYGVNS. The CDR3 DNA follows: TGTGCCAGCAGCTGGACAGGGCCCTACGAGCAGTACTTC. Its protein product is CASSWTGPYEQYF.

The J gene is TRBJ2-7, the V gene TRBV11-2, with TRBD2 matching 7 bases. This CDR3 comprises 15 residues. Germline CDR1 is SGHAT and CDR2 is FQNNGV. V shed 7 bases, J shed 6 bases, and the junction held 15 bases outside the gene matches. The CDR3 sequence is CASNPSRTRSAEQYF. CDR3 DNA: TGTGCCAGCAACCCATCCAGGACTAGGTCGGCCGAGCAGTACTTC.

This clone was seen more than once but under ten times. The CDR3 is CASVAGGPNEQFF. CDR3 in DNA: TGTGCCAGTGTAGCGGGAGGGCCGAATGAGCAGTTCTTC. The genes are TRBV19 and TRBJ2-1, with 11 bases lining up with TRBD2. CDR3 length: 13 amino acids. Germline V gene lookup returns CDR1 LNHDA and CDR2 SQIVND (reference sequence). After removal of 8 bases from V and 7 bases from J, the junction contained 4 bases not matched to a gene.

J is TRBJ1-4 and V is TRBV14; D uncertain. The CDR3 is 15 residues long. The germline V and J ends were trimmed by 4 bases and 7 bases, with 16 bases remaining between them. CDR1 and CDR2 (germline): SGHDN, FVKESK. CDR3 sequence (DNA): TGTGCCAGCAGCCGGCTAGGAGGGCCAGGTGAAAAACTGTTTTTT. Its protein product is CASSRLGGPGEKLFF.

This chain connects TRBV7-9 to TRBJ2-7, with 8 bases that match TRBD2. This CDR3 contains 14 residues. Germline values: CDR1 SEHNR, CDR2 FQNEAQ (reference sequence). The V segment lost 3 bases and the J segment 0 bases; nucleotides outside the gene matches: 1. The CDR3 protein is CASSFGTSSYEQYF. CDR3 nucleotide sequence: TGTGCCAGCAGCTTCGGGACTAGCTCCTACGAGCAGTACTTC.

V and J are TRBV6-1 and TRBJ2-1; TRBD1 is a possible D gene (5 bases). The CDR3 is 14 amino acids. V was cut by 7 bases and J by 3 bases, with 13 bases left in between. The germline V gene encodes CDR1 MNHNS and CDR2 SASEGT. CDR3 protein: CASILDTFYNEQFF. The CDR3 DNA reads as TGTGCCAGCATACTGGACACTTTCTACAATGAGCAGTTCTTC.

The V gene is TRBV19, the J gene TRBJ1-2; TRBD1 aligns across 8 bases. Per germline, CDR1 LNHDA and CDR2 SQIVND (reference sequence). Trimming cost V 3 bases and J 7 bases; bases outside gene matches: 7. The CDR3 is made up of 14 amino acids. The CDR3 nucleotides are TGTGCCAGTAGTATGGGACAGGTTGCAGGTGGCTACACCTTC. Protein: CASSMGQVAGGYTF.

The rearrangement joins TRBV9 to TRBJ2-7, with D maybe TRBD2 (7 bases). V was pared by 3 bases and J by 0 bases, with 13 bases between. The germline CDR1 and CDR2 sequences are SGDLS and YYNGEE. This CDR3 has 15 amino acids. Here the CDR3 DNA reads TGTGCCAGCAGCGAGGGGGGGCTACCCTCCTACGAGCAGTACTTC. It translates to CASSEGGLPSYEQYF.

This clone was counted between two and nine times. The CDR3 reads CASSVDPQRGYNEQFF. The CDR3 bases are TGTGCCAGCAGCGTAGACCCCCAGAGAGGCTACAATGAGCAGTTCTTC. The chain joins TRBV9 to TRBJ2-1, with unresolved D. V lost 0 bases and J 3 bases, leaving 13 bases between the germline ends. CDR3 length: 16 residues. From germline, CDR1 is SGDLS and CDR2 YYNGEE.

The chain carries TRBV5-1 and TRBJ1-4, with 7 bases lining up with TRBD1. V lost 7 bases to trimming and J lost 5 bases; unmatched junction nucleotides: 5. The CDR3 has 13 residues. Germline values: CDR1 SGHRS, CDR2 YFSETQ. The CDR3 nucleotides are TGCGCCAGCGGCAGGGGGGAAAATGAAAAACTGTTTTTT. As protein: CASGRGENEKLFF.